This entry lists 7 T cell receptor beta chains sequenced from one sample in a study of CD8+ T cells in alopecia areata. Sequencing templates came from extracted RNA that was reverse transcribed into cDNA. Sequencing was performed with immunoSEQ multiplex PCR; in TCRdb, only in-frame clones are kept and a portion is missing. The table lists approximately 150,000 clones, 60% to 75% of them singletons, with approximately 15% in the top ten. As for treatment: oral pan-JAK inhibitor, 5-10 mg twice daily. The sequencing here drew on CD4+ T cells sorted from blood, taken at week 24, from a patient treated with tofacitinib. All receptors derive from a human donor with alopecia areata.

This rearrangement joins TRBV30 to TRBJ2-3; 7 positions match TRBD1. The CDR3 totals 14 residues. From germline, CDR1 is GTSNPN and CDR2 SVGIG (reference sequence). Trimming at V came to 0 bases and at J to 11 bases, leaving 11 bases not matched to a gene. The CDR3 nucleotides are TGTGCCTGGAGTGTACAGGACAGGTATTGGGAGCAGTATTTT. Translation gives CAWSVQDRYWEQYF.

This chain connects TRBV7-2 to TRBJ2-4; D gene unclear. Trimming removed 5 bases from V and 5 bases from J, with 16 bases in between. The CDR3 runs to 15 residues. Germline V CDR1 and CDR2: SGHTA, FQGNSA. The DNA of the CDR3 is TGTGCCAGCAGCAATCCCGTCGGGTTGGAAAACATTCAGTACTTC. Translation gives CASSNPVGLENIQYF.

The chain carries TRBV5-1 and TRBJ1-1, with D hard to call. This CDR3 region has 14 residues. V was pared by 0 bases and J by 0 bases, with 6 bases between. Germline loops: CDR1 SGHRS, CDR2 YFSETQ. The CDR3 here is CASSLVGVNTEAFF. The CDR3 nucleotides read TGCGCCAGCAGCTTGGTTGGAGTGAACACTGAAGCTTTCTTT.

The chain joins TRBV20-1 to TRBJ1-4; no reliable D call. The CDR3 length is 11 residues. The ends were cut back, 6 bases at V and 6 bases at J, with 8 bases in the middle. The germline V gene has CDR1 DFQATT and CDR2 SNEGSKA (reference sequence). CDR3: CSAAPYEKLFF. In nucleotides, the CDR3 is TGCAGTGCCGCCCCATATGAAAAACTGTTTTTT.

The rearrangement joins TRBV15 to TRBJ1-2, with D perhaps matching TRBD1 (5 bases). In germline, CDR1 is LNHNV, CDR2 YYDKDF (reference sequence). The CDR3 totals 16 residues. V was shortened by 3 bases and J by 0 bases, with 14 bases between the two germline ends. The CDR3 region has the DNA TGTGCCACCAGCAGGGACCTAGGGACGGCTAACTATGGCTACACCTTC. It specifies CATSRDLGTANYGYTF.

This rearrangement joins TRBV30 to TRBJ1-1; no reliable D call. The V and J ends lost 0 bases and 9 bases respectively, with 11 bases between them. This CDR3 spans 12 amino acids. Germline CDR1 is GTSNPN and CDR2 is SVGIG (reference sequence). The CDR3 DNA reads as TGTGCCTGGAGTGTAGACCAATACAAAGCTTTCTTT. Its translation: CAWSVDQYKAFF. Combining the CDR3 with reference TRBV30 and TRBJ1-1 gives the whole variable domain SQTIHQWPATLVQPVGSPLSLECTVEGTSNPNLYWYRQAAGRGLQLLFYSVGIGQISSEVPQNLSASRPQDRQFILSSKKLLLSDSGFYLCAWSVDQYKAFFGQGTRLTVV.

V is TRBV30 and J is TRBJ1-6; tentatively, D is TRBD1 (5 bases). Per the germline V gene, CDR1 is GTSNPN and CDR2 is SVGIG (reference sequence). CDR3 size: 11 residues. Trimming cost V 4 bases and J 16 bases, with 14 bases left between them. CDR3 in amino acids: CAWNRRDLLHF. The CDR3 DNA is TGTGCCTGGAATCGCCGGGACCTACTCCACTTT.